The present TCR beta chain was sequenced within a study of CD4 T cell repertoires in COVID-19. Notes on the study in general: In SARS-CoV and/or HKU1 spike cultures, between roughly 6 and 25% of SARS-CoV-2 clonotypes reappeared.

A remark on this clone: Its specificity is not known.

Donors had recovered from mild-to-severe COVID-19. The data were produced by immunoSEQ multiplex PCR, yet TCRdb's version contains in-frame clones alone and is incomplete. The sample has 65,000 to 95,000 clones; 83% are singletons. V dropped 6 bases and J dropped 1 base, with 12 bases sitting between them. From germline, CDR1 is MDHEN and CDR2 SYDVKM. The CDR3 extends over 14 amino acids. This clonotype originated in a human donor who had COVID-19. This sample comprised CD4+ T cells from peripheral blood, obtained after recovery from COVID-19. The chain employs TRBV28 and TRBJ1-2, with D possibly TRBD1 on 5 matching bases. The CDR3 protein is CASSATTDNYGYTF. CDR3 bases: TGTGCCAGCAGCGCAACGACAGATAACTATGGCTACACCTTC.